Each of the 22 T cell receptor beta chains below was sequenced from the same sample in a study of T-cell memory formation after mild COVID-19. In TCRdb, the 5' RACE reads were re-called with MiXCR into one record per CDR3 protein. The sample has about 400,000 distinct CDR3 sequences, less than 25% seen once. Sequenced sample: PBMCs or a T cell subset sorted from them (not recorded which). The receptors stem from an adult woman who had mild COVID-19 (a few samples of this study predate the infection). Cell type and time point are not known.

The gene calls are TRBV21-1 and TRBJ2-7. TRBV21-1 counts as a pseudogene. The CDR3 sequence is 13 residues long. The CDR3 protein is CASTQRSRYEQYF. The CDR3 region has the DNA TGTGCCAGCACGCAAAGGTCGAGATACGAGCAGTACTTC.

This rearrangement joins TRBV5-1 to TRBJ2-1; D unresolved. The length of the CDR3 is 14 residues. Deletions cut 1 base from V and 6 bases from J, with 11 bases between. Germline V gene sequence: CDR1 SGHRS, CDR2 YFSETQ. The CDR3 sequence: CASSLIDPINEQFF. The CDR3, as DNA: TGCGCCAGCAGCTTGATCGATCCCATCAATGAGCAGTTCTTC. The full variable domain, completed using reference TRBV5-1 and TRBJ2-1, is KAGVTQTPRYLIKTRGQQVTLSCSPISGHRSVSWYQQTPGQGLQFLFEYFSETQRNKGNFPGRFSGRQFSNSRSEMNVSTLELGDSALYLCASSLIDPINEQFFGPGTRLTVL.

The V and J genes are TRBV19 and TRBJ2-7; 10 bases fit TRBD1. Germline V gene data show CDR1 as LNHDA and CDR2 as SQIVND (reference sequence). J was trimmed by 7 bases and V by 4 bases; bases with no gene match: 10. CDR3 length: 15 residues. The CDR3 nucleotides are TGTGCCAGTAGTACTAGACAGGGGGCCACGAGGGAGCAGTACTTC. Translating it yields CASSTRQGATREQYF.

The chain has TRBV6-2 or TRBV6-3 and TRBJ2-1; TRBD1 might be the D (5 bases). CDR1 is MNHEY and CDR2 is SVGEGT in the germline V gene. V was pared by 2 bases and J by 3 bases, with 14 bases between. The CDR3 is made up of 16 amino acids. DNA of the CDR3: TGTGCCAGCAGTTACGGGCGGACATATCTCTACAATGAGCAGTTCTTC. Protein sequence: CASSYGRTYLYNEQFF.

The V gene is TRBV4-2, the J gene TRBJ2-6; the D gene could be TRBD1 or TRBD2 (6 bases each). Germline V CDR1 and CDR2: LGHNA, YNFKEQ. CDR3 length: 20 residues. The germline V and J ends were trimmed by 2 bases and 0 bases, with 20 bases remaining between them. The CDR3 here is CASSQTSTGGVFSGANVLTF. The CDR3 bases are TGTGCCAGCAGCCAAACCTCGACAGGCGGGGTGTTCTCTGGGGCCAACGTCCTGACTTTC.

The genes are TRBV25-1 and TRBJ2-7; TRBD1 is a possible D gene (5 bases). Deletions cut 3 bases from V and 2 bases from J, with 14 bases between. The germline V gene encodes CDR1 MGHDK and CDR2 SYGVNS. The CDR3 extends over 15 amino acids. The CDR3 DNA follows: TGTGCCAGCAGTGATAAGCAGGGAAGCACCTACGAGCAGTACTTC. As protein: CASSDKQGSTYEQYF.

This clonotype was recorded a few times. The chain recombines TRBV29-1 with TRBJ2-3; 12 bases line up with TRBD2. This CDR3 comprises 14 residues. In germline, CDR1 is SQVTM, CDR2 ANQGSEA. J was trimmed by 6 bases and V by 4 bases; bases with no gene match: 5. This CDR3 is CSVGLAGGPDTQYF. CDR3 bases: TGCAGCGTTGGGCTAGCGGGAGGGCCGGATACGCAGTATTTT.

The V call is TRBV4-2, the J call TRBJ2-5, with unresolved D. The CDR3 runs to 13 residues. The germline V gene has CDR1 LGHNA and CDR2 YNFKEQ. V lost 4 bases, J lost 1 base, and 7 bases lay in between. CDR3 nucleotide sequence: TGTGCCAGCAGCCCTAAAATCCAAGAGACCCAGTACTTC. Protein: CASSPKIQETQYF.

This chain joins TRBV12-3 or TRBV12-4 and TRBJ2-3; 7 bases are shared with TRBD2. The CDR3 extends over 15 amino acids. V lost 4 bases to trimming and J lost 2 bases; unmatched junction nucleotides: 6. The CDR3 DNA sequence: TGTGCCAGCAGTTCCGAGCGGGGACCCACAGATACGCAGTATTTT. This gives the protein CASSSERGPTDTQYF.

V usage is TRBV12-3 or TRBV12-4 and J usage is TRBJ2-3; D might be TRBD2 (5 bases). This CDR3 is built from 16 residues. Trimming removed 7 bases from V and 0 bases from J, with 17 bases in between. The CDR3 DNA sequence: TGTGCCAGCATCGGAGGTACAGCAACTAGCACAGATACGCAGTATTTT. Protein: CASIGGTATSTDTQYF.

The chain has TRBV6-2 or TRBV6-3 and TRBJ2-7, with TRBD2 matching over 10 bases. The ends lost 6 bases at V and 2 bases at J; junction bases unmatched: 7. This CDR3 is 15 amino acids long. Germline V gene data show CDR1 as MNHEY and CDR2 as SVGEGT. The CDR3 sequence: CASSLEREGPYEQYF. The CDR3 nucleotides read TGTGCCAGCAGCCTTGAGCGGGAGGGCCCCTACGAGCAGTACTTC.

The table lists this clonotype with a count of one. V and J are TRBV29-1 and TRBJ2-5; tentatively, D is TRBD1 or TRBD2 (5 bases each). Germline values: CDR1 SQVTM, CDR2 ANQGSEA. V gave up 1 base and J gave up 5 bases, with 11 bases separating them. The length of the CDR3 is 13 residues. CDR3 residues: CSVEGQGPETQYF. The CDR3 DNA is TGCAGCGTTGAAGGGCAGGGACCGGAGACCCAGTACTTC.

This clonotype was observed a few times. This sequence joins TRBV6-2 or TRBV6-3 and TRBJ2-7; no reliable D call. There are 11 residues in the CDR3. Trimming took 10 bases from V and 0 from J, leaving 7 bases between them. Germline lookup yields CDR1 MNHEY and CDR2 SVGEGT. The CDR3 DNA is TGTGCCACGTTCTCCTCCTACGAGCAGTACTTC. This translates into CATFSSYEQYF.

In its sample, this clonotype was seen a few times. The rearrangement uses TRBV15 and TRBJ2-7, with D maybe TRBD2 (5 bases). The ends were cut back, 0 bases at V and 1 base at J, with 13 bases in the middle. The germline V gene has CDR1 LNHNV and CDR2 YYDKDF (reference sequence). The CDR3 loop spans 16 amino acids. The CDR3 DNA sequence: TGTGCCACCAGCAGAGAGGACTCAGCAGGATCCTACGAGCAGTACTTC. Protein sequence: CATSREDSAGSYEQYF. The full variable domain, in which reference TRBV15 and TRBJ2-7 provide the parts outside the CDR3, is DAMVIQNPRYQVTQFGKPVTLSCSQTLNHNVMYWYQQKSSQAPKLLFHYYDKDFNNEADTPDNFQSRRPNTSFCFLDIRSPGLGDTAMYLCATSREDSAGSYEQYFGPGTRLTVT.

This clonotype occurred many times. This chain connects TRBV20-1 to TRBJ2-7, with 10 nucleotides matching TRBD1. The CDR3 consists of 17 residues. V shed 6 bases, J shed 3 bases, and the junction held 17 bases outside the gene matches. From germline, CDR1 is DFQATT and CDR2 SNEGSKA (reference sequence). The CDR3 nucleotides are TGCAGTGCCCCACCGGGACAGGGGAAAAGGGCCCACTACGAGCAGTACTTC. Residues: CSAPPGQGKRAHYEQYF.

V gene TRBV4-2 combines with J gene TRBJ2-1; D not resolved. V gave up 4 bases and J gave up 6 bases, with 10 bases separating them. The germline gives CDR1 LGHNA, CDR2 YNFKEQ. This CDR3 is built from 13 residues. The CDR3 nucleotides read TGTGCCAGCAGCCGGTCCTATGGCAATGAGCAGTTCTTC. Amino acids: CASSRSYGNEQFF.

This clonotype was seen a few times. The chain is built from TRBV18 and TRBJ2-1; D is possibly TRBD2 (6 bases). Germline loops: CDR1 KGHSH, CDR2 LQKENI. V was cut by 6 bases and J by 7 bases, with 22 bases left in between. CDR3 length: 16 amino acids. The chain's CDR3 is CASSPGSLRDRNEQFF. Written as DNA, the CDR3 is TGTGCCAGCTCCCCCGGGAGTCTTCGTGACCGTAATGAGCAGTTCTTC.

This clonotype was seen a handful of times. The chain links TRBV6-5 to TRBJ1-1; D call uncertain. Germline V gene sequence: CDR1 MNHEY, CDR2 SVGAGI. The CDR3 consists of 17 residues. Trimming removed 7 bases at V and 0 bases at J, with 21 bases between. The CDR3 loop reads CASTPDRPLVLNTEAFF. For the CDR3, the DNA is TGTGCCAGCACCCCAGACCGACCCCTGGTACTGAACACTGAAGCTTTCTTT.

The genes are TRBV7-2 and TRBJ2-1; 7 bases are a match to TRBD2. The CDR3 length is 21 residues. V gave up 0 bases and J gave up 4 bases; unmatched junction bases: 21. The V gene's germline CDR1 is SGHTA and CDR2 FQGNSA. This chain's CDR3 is CASSLARVRRLAGERYNEQFF. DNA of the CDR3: TGTGCCAGCAGCTTAGCGCGAGTTCGTCGTTTGGCGGGGGAAAGGTACAATGAGCAGTTCTTC.

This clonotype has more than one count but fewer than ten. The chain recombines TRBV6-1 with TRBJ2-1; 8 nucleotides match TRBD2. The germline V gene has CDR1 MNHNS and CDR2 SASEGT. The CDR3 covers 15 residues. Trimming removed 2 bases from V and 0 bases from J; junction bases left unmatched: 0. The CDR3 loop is CASSELAGSYNEQFF. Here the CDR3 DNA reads TGTGCCAGCAGTGAACTAGCGGGCTCCTACAATGAGCAGTTCTTC.

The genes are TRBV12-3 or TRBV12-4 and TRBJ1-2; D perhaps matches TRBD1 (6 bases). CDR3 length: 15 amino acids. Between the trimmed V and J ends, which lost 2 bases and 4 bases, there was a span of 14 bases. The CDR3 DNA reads TGTGCCAGCAGTTTACAGGGGAAAGTTGGCTATGGCTACACCTTC. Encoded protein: CASSLQGKVGYGYTF.

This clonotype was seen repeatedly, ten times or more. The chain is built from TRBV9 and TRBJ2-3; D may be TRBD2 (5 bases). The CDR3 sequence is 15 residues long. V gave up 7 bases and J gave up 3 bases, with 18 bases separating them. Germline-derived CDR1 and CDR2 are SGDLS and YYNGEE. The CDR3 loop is CASSSSGSATDTQYF. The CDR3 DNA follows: TGTGCCAGCTCCTCCTCGGGTAGCGCGACAGATACGCAGTATTTT.